Listed here is a single TCR beta chain. This sample is drawn from a study of cytomegalovirus exposure and HLA in healthy donors. Researchers ran the PCR with 60 Vbeta and 13 Jbeta primers. Produced via immunoSEQ multiplex PCR; TCRdb's table is partial and in-frame only. This sample yields approximately 220,000 clones, of which over 70% are seen a single time; 0.71% belongs to the top ten. The CDR3 runs 14 residues. The germline V gene has CDR1 MNHEY and CDR2 SVGAGI. The V segment lost 6 bases and the J segment 6 bases; nucleotides outside the gene matches: 8. The TCR originated in a boy between 2 and 10 years old in good health and CMV-seronegative. The rearrangement joins TRBV6-5 to TRBJ1-1; 9 bases align to TRBD1. The sequencing input was PBMCs. The CDR3 nucleotides read TGTGCCAGCAGGCCGGGACAGGGAGGGGCTGAAGCTTTCTTT. Translated, it gives CASRPGQGGAEAFF.